Listed here is a single T cell receptor beta chain. Its antigen remains unidentified. The data were obtained in a study of regulatory T cells in long-lasting Graves disease. Study results and limitations: Newly diagnosed Graves' patients exceeded persistent ones in TCR diversity. Thyroid tissue was not sampled; only peripheral blood was. Persistent cases favored TRBV28, TRBJ1-2 and TRBJ2-5. Accuracy was perhaps lowered by the small sample size.

As to time point: persistent/refractory GD, antithyroid drugs over 5 years with positive TRAb. Construction of the TCR library relied on RNA isolated from PBMCs. Investigators prepared the TCR beta libraries by applying iRepertoire HTBI primers and Arm-PCR of CDR3 regions. TCRdb reprocessed the multiplex PCR reads via MiXCR and lists one record per CDR3 protein. The data contain hundreds of thousands of distinct CDR3 sequences, around a fifth of them singletons. The CDR3 loop spans 14 amino acids. The germline V and J ends were trimmed by 8 bases and 0 bases, with 9 bases remaining between them. The germline V gene has CDR1 KGHDR and CDR2 SFDVKD.

The chain carries TRBV24-1 and TRBJ2-2; perhaps D is TRBD1 or TRBD2 (5 bases each). The sample was peripheral blood mononuclear cells (PBMCs), taken when the disease was refractory, from a patient treated with antithyroid drugs. The clonotype comes from a female donor with Graves disease. Written as DNA, the CDR3 is TGTGCCACCAAAAAGGGACCGAACACCGGGGAGCTGTTTTTT. This gives the protein CATKKGPNTGELFF.